A single sample is the source of the 30 T cell receptor beta chains below, sequenced in a study of a mutant IDH1 vaccine in newly diagnosed glioma. The table came from immunoSEQ multiplex PCR; TCRdb's copy has only in-frame clones and leaves some out. The table has tens of thousands of clones, 80% to 95% seen once. The sample's time point: baseline, week 1 (first vaccination visit). The treatment is: pre-vaccination baseline after standard-of-care therapy. Sequencing was performed on PBMCs, taken from a glioma patient treated with radiotherapy, temozolomide or both. The origin of the receptors is a young man with glioma.

V gene TRBV6-5 combines with J gene TRBJ2-5; no definite D call. The length of the CDR3 is 15 residues. Trimming left V 2 bases short and J 1 base short, with 11 bases between. In germline, CDR1 is MNHEY, CDR2 SVGAGI. CDR3 nucleotides: TGTGCCAGCAGTTACGATGGAACAGCCCAAGAGACCCAGTACTTC. Protein sequence: CASSYDGTAQETQYF.

The chain uses TRBV5-8 and TRBJ1-5; a weak D match, TRBD1 (6 bases). V shed 5 bases and J shed 4 bases, with 16 bases lying between them. This CDR3 spans 15 amino acids. Germline CDR1 SGHTS, CDR2 YDEGEE. CDR3 sequence reads: CASSLWDTLNQPQHF. DNA of the CDR3: TGTGCCAGCAGTCTTTGGGACACCTTAAATCAGCCCCAGCATTTT.

Only one count was recorded for this clone. J is TRBJ1-4 and V is TRBV7-9; the match to TRBD1 covers 8 bases. Germline CDR1 and CDR2: SEHNR and FQNEAQ (reference sequence). CDR3 length equals 14 residues. Trimming took 7 bases from V and 5 from J; bases not matched to a gene: 6. The CDR3 bases are TGTGCCAGCACCCCCGGGGACAGGAATGAAAAACTGTTTTTT. Protein product: CASTPGDRNEKLFF.

V usage is TRBV7-7 and J usage is TRBJ2-1; TRBD1 matches at 7 bases. Germline V gene data show CDR1 as SSHAT and CDR2 as FNYEAQ (reference sequence). The CDR3 consists of 13 residues. The junction had 4 bases not matched to a gene; V was cut back by 5 bases and J by 6 bases. The CDR3 sequence: CASSDRVANEQFF. Here the CDR3 DNA reads TGTGCCAGCAGCGACAGGGTTGCCAATGAGCAGTTCTTC.

The gene calls are TRBV5-1 and TRBJ1-1; D gene uncertain. In germline, CDR1 is SGHRS, CDR2 YFSETQ. The CDR3 has 15 residues. Deletions cut 0 bases from V and 4 bases from J, with 13 bases between. CDR3 coding DNA: TGCGCCAGCAGCTTGGCTCCTAATCCCTCCACTGAAGCTTTCTTT. Translated, it gives CASSLAPNPSTEAFF.

The V gene is TRBV27, the J gene TRBJ1-4, with D maybe TRBD1 (6 bases). This CDR3 has 14 residues. Germline CDR1 is MNHEY and CDR2 is SMNVEV (reference sequence). The V end lost 8 bases, the J end lost 4 bases, and 14 bases lay between the germline ends. CDR3: CASASGAINEKLFF. In nucleotides, the CDR3 is TGTGCCAGCGCATCAGGGGCTATTAATGAAAAACTGTTTTTT.

The chain combines TRBV2 with TRBJ2-7; possibly TRBD2 for D (5 bases). V was trimmed by 5 bases and J by 9 bases, leaving 11 bases between them. This CDR3 has 11 amino acids. Per the germline V gene, CDR1 is SNHLY and CDR2 is FYNNEI. CDR3 sequence reads: CASSLLRGQYF. The CDR3 bases are TGTGCCAGCAGTCTTCTACGGGGGCAGTACTTC.

The chain couples TRBV19 to TRBJ1-5, with TRBD1 matching over 9 bases. Trimming removed 5 bases from V and 14 bases from J; junction bases left unmatched: 4. The germline CDR1 and CDR2 sequences are LNHDA and SQIVND (reference sequence). This CDR3 is 11 amino acids long. The CDR3 DNA sequence: TGTGCCAGTAGTGGCCGGGACAGGGAGCATTTT. It translates to CASSGRDREHF.

The chain carries TRBV19 and TRBJ2-1; TRBD2 matches at 10 bases. This CDR3 has 15 residues. Per germline, CDR1 LNHDA and CDR2 SQIVND (reference sequence). With V trimmed by 1 base and J by 8 bases, 5 bases remained unmatched. Written as DNA, the CDR3 is TGTGCCAGTAGTATAGTACCTAGCGGGAGCTATGAGCAGTTCTTC. This sequence encodes CASSIVPSGSYEQFF.

The chain has TRBV18 and TRBJ1-5; 11 nucleotides agree with TRBD1. Germline V CDR1 and CDR2: KGHSH, LQKENI. This CDR3 is built from 14 residues. J lost 15 bases, V lost 3 bases, and 10 bases had no gene match. CDR3 protein: CASSPADRGPGRHF. CDR3 sequence (DNA): TGTGCCAGCTCACCGGCGGACAGGGGGCCCGGTCGGCATTTT.

This clone was seen a single time. Different DNA sequences within this sample yield the same CDR3. The chain employs TRBV15 and TRBJ1-4; possible D gene TRBD1, 6 bases. Per the germline V gene, CDR1 is LNHNV and CDR2 is YYDKDF (reference sequence). V was trimmed by 1 base and J by 5 bases, leaving 8 bases between them. The CDR3 covers 14 residues. DNA of the CDR3: TGTGCCACCAGCAGAGGAGGGGGGAATGAAAAACTGTTTTTT. It is translated as CATSRGGGNEKLFF.

This chain connects TRBV29-1 to TRBJ1-5, with a weak D call TRBD1 (5 bases). The CDR3 runs 13 residues. From germline, CDR1 is SQVTM and CDR2 ANQGSEA. Trimming cost V 4 bases and J 3 bases, with 10 bases left between them. In DNA, the CDR3 is TGCAGCGTTGCCAGGGACTACAATCAGCCCCAGCATTTT. It codes for CSVARDYNQPQHF.

V usage is TRBV7-9 and J usage is TRBJ1-1, with a weak D call TRBD1 (5 bases). The V end was cut by 5 bases, the J end by 11 bases, with 18 bases between. This CDR3 comprises 13 residues. Germline-derived CDR1 and CDR2 are SEHNR and FQNEAQ (reference sequence). This CDR3 reads CASSRDQAVRAFF. For the CDR3, the DNA is TGTGCCAGCAGCCGGGACCAGGCGGTTCGGGCTTTCTTT.

CDR3 sequence: CAISEKGAGNTEAFF. In nucleotides, the CDR3 is TGTGCCATCAGTGAGAAGGGGGCTGGGAACACTGAAGCTTTCTTT. The chain carries TRBV10-3 and TRBJ1-1; TRBD1 matches 7 bases. Germline lookup yields CDR1 ENHRY and CDR2 SYGVKD. Losses at the gene ends were 2 bases for V and 1 base for J; bases not matched to a gene: 4. The CDR3 is 15 amino acids.

The chain carries TRBV9 and TRBJ2-5, with D maybe TRBD2 (5 bases). The CDR3 extends over 15 amino acids. In germline, CDR1 is SGDLS, CDR2 YYNGEE. Trimming removed 2 bases at V and 2 bases at J, with 13 bases between. The chain's CDR3 is CASSVSPGLQETQYF. In DNA form, the CDR3 reads TGTGCCAGCAGCGTGAGCCCCGGACTGCAAGAGACCCAGTACTTC. Full variable domain (missing parts from reference TRBV9 and TRBJ2-5): DSGVTQTPKHLITATGQRVTLRCSPRSGDLSVYWYQQSLDQGLQFLIQYYNGEERAKGNILERFSAQQFPDLHSELNLSSLELGDSALYFCASSVSPGLQETQYFGPGTRLLVL.

This clone was detected once. This chain links TRBV12-5 with TRBJ1-2; 7 nucleotides match TRBD1. Germline values: CDR1 LGHNT, CDR2 FRNRAP. The CDR3 runs 14 residues. V lost 6 bases and J lost 4; bases outside the gene matches: 8. CDR3 amino acids: CASGYLTGTYGYTF. CDR3 nucleotide sequence: TGTGCTAGTGGGTACTTGACAGGGACCTATGGCTACACCTTC. The full variable domain, in which reference TRBV12-5 and TRBJ1-2 provide the parts outside the CDR3, is DARVTQTPRHKVTEMGQEVTMRCQPILGHNTVFWYRQTMMQGLELLAYFRNRAPLDDSGMPKDRFSAEMPDATLATLKIQPSEPRDSAVYFCASGYLTGTYGYTFGSGTRLTVV.

The J gene is TRBJ2-7, the V gene TRBV5-5, with a weak D call TRBD1 (5 bases). V was clipped by 4 bases and J by 4 bases, with 12 bases between them. Germline loops: CDR1 SGHKS, CDR2 YYEKEE (reference sequence). The CDR3 length is 13 residues. The CDR3 bases are TGTGCCAGCAGCCCCCCAGACAGATACGAGCAGTACTTC. Translation: CASSPPDRYEQYF.

This clone was recorded once. The chain uses TRBV19 and TRBJ2-7; D may be TRBD2 (5 bases). In germline, CDR1 is LNHDA, CDR2 SQIVND (reference sequence). The length of the CDR3 is 13 residues. V lost 1 base and J 6 bases, leaving 10 bases between the germline ends. CDR3 sequence reads: CASSIGNGLEQYF. CDR3 nucleotide sequence: TGTGCCAGTAGTATAGGGAACGGACTCGAGCAGTACTTC.

The V call is TRBV7-9, the J call TRBJ2-3, with 9 bases aligning to TRBD2. The CDR3 covers 15 residues. Germline V gives CDR1 SEHNR, CDR2 FQNEAQ (reference sequence). Trimming at V came to 4 bases and at J to 2 bases, leaving 4 bases not matched to a gene. CDR3 DNA: TGTGCCAGCAGCTCACTAGCGGGTCTCACAGATACGCAGTATTTT. It encodes CASSSLAGLTDTQYF.

This clone has a single count. The rearrangement joins TRBV5-6 to TRBJ2-7, with 7 nucleotides matching TRBD1. The germline CDR1 and CDR2 sequences are SGHDT and YYEEEE. The CDR3 sequence is 14 residues long. The junction had 2 bases not matched to a gene; V was cut back by 2 bases and J by 0 bases. CDR3 coding DNA: TGTGCCAGCAGCTTTGGGACAGACTCCTACGAGCAGTACTTC. Translating gives CASSFGTDSYEQYF.

This rearrangement joins TRBV4-1 to TRBJ2-1, with D uncertain. The germline V and J ends were trimmed by 0 bases and 4 bases, with 7 bases remaining between them. The CDR3 is 14 amino acids. Germline loops: CDR1 MGHRA, CDR2 YSYEKL. The CDR3 DNA reads TGCGCCAGCAGCCAAGAAGGGTGGTACAATGAGCAGTTCTTC. Translated: CASSQEGWYNEQFF.

The rearrangement joins TRBV4-1 to TRBJ2-7, with D possibly matching TRBD2 (5 bases). The CDR3 is 13 residues long. Germline V gene lookup returns CDR1 MGHRA and CDR2 YSYEKL. Trimming pared 1 base from V and 2 bases from J, leaving 6 bases between. The CDR3 here is CASSQAGTYEQYF. CDR3 bases: TGCGCCAGCAGCCAAGCGGGGACCTACGAGCAGTACTTC.

The V and J genes are TRBV6-1 and TRBJ2-7; D perhaps matches TRBD1 (5 bases). This CDR3 has 13 amino acids. Germline CDR1 reads MNHNS; CDR2 reads SASEGT. The V end lost 6 bases, the J end lost 2 bases, and 11 bases lay between the germline ends. CDR3 protein: CASSADRAYEQYF. The CDR3 DNA follows: TGTGCCAGCAGCGCCGACAGAGCCTACGAGCAGTACTTC.

The chain is built from TRBV7-9 and TRBJ1-2; D is undetermined. The CDR3 runs 12 residues. V lost 1 base, J lost 7 bases, and 7 bases lay in between. Germline assignment: CDR1 SEHNR and CDR2 FQNEAQ (reference sequence). The CDR3 region has the DNA TGTGCCAGCAGCTTAGGGGCGGCTGGCTACACCTTC. It codes for CASSLGAAGYTF.

The chain carries TRBV19 and TRBJ1-5; 7 bases fit TRBD1. V shed 6 bases, J shed 1 base, and the junction held 12 bases outside the gene matches. Germline V gives CDR1 LNHDA, CDR2 SQIVND (reference sequence). This CDR3 is 17 amino acids long. CDR3 nucleotide sequence: TGTGCCAGTAGCCACAACCCGAAACAGGGGAGCAATCAGCCCCAGCATTTT. Translation: CASSHNPKQGSNQPQHF.

The chain couples TRBV7-9 to TRBJ1-4; no clear D. Looked up from germline, CDR1 is SEHNR and CDR2 is FQNEAQ (reference sequence). V gave up 1 base and J gave up 0 bases, with 6 bases separating them. This CDR3 is 15 amino acids long. CDR3 amino acids: CASSLGSSTNEKLFF. CDR3 nucleotides: TGTGCCAGCAGCTTAGGTTCTTCAACTAATGAAAAACTGTTTTTT. Full variable domain (rest looked up from reference TRBV7-9 and TRBJ1-4): DTGVSQNPRHKITKRGQNVTFRCDPISEHNRLYWYRQTLGQGPEFLTYFQNEAQLEKSRLLSDRFSAERPKGSFSTLEIQRTEQGDSAMYLCASSLGSSTNEKLFFGSGTQLSVL.

The rearrangement links TRBV4-1 to TRBJ2-7, with D perhaps given as TRBD1 or TRBD2 (6 bases each). This CDR3 region has 17 residues. Germline V lookup: CDR1 MGHRA, CDR2 YSYEKL. The V and J ends lost 0 bases and 3 bases respectively, with 18 bases between them. In nucleotides, the CDR3 is TGCGCCAGCAGCCAAGATCGCGAATCGGGGGCCGTCTACGAGCAGTACTTC. Its protein product is CASSQDRESGAVYEQYF.

This clone showed up just once. The chain employs TRBV9 and TRBJ1-1; no clear D. This CDR3 has 14 residues. Trimming took 4 bases from V and 5 from J, leaving 15 bases between them. Germline CDR1 SGDLS, CDR2 YYNGEE. The CDR3 here is CASSPRLRETEAFF. The DNA of the CDR3 is TGTGCCAGCAGCCCCCGTTTGAGGGAGACTGAAGCTTTCTTT.

The chain combines TRBV14 with TRBJ2-7, with D uncertain. This CDR3 contains 14 residues. Trimming left V 4 bases short and J 5 bases short, with 15 bases between. Per germline, CDR1 SGHDN and CDR2 FVKESK. For the CDR3, the DNA is TGTGCCAGCAGCCGAAGGCAGGTGTGGGACGAGCAGTACTTC. Amino acids: CASSRRQVWDEQYF.

The J gene is TRBJ2-5, the V gene TRBV2; no definite D call. This CDR3 region has 13 residues. Germline V gives CDR1 SNHLY, CDR2 FYNNEI. Trimming removed 1 base from V and 4 bases from J, with 7 bases in between. The DNA of the CDR3 is TGTGCCAGCAGTGAAGGGGTGGGAGAGACCCAGTACTTC. It specifies CASSEGVGETQYF.